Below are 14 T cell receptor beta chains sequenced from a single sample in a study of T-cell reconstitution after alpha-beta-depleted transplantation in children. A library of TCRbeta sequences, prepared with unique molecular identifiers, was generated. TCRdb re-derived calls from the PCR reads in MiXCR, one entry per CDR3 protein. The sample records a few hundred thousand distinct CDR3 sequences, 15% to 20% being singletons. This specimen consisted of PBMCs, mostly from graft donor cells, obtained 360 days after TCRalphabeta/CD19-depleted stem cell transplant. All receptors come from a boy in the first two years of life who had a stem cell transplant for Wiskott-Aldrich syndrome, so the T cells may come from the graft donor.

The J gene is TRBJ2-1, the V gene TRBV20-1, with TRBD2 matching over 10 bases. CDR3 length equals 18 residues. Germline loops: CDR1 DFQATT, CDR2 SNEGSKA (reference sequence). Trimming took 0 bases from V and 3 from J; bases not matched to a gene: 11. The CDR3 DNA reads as TGCAGTGCTAGAGATTCCGCTGGGGTAGCGGGAGGCTACAATGAGCAGTTCTTC. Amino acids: CSARDSAGVAGGYNEQFF.

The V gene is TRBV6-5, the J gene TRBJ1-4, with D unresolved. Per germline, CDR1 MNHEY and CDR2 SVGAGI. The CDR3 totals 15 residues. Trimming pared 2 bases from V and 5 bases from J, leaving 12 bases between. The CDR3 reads CASSYRAGSNEKLFF. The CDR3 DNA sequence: TGTGCCAGCAGTTACAGGGCAGGCTCGAATGAAAAACTGTTTTTT.

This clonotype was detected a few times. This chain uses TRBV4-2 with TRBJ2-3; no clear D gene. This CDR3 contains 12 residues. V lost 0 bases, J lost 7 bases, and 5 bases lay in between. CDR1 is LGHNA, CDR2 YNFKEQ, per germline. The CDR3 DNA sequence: TGTGCCAGCAGCCAAGATCGAAATACGCAGTATTTT. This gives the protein CASSQDRNTQYF.

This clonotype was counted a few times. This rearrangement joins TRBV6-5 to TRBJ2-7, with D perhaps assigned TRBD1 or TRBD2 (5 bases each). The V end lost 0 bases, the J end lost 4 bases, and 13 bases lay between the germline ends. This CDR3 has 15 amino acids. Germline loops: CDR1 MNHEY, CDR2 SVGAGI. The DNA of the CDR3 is TGTGCCAGCAGTTACTCGAGGGCCAGGGAGTACGAGCAGTACTTC. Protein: CASSYSRAREYEQYF.

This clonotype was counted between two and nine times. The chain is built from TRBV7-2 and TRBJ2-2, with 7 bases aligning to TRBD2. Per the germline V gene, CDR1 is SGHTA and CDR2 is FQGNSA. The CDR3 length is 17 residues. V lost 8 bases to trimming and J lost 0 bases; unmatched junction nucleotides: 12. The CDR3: CASAFPGGLANTGELFF. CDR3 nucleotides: TGTGCCAGCGCATTCCCGGGAGGACTAGCGAACACCGGGGAGCTGTTTTTT. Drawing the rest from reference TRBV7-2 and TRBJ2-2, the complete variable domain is GAGVSQSPSNKVTEKGKDVELRCDPISGHTALYWYRQSLGQGLEFLIYFQGNSAPDKSGLPSDRFSAERTGGSVSTLTIQRTQQEDSAVYLCASAFPGGLANTGELFFGEGSRLTVL.

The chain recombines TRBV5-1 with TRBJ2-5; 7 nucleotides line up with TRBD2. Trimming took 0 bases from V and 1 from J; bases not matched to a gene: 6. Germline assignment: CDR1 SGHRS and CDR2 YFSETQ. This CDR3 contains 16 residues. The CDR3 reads CASSLVSGFFQETQYF. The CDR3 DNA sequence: TGCGCCAGCAGCTTGGTTAGCGGGTTTTTCCAAGAGACCCAGTACTTC.

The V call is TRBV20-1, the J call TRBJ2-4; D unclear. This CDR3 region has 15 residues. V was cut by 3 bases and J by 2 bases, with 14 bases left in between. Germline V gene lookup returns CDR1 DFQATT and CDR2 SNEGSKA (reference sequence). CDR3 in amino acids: CSARLPWVTKNIQYF. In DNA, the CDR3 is TGCAGTGCTAGGCTCCCTTGGGTGACCAAAAACATTCAGTACTTC.

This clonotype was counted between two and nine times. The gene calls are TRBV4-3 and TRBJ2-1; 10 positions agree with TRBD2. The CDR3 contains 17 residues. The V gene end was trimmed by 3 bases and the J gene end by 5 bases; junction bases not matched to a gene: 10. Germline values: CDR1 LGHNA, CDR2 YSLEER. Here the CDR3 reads CASSQASGRAFNNEQFF. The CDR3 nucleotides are TGCGCCAGCAGCCAGGCAAGCGGGAGGGCCTTCAACAATGAGCAGTTCTTC.

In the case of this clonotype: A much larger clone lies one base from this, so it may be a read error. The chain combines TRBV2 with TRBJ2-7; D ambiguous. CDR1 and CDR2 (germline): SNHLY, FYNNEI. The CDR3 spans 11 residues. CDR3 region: CTSSQIYEQYF. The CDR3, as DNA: TGTACCAGCAGTCAAATCTACGAGCAGTACTTC.

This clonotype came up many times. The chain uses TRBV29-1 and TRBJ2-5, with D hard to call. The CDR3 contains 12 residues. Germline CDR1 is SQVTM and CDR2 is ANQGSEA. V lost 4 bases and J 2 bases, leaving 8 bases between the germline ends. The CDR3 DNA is TGCAGCGTTGGTAATACACAAGAGACCCAGTACTTC. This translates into CSVGNTQETQYF. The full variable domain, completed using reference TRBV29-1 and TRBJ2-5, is SAVISQKPSRDICQRGTSLTIQCQVDSQVTMMFWYRQQPGQSLTLIATANQGSEATYESGFVIDKFPISRPNLTFSTLTVSNMSPEDSSIYLCSVGNTQETQYFGPGTRLLVL.

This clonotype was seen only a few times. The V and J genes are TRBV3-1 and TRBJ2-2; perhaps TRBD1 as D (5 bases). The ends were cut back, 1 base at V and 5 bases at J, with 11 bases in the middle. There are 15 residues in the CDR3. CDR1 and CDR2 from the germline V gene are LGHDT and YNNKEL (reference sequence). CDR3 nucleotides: TGTGCCAGCAGCCAAGCTAGGAAGGGGACCGGGGAGCTGTTTTTT. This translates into CASSQARKGTGELFF. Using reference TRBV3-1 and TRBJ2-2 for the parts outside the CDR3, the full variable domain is DTAVSQTPKYLVTQMGNDKSIKCEQNLGHDTMYWYKQDSKKFLKIMFSYNNKELIINETVPNRFSPKSPDKAHLNLHINSLELGDSAVYFCASSQARKGTGELFFGEGSRLTVL.

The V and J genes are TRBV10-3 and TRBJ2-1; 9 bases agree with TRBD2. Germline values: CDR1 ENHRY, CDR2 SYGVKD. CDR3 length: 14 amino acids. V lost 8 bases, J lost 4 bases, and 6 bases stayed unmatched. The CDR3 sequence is CAILRTSAYNEQFF. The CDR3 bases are TGTGCCATCCTGAGGACTAGCGCGTACAATGAGCAGTTCTTC.

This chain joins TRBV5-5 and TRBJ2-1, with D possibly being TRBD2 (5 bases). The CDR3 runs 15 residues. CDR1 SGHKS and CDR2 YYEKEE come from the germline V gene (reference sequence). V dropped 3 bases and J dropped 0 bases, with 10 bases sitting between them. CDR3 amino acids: CASSWKRSSYNEQFF. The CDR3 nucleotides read TGTGCCAGCAGCTGGAAGCGGAGCTCCTACAATGAGCAGTTCTTC.

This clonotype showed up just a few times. The CDR3 DNA reads TGTGCCAGCAGCCTAAGAGGGACACCCTATGGCTACACCTTC. This encodes CASSLRGTPYGYTF. This chain links TRBV7-9 with TRBJ1-2, with D tentatively TRBD1 (6 bases). Per germline, CDR1 SEHNR and CDR2 FQNEAQ (reference sequence). Trimming stripped 5 bases from V and 4 bases from J, with 14 bases between. The CDR3 runs to 14 residues.